Below, 10 T cell receptor beta chains from the same sample are listed, as sequenced in a study of regulatory T cells in long-lasting Graves disease. Specified time point: newly diagnosed GD, antithyroid drugs for less than 3 months. PBMCs provided the RNA from which the TCR library was made. Through Arm-PCR of CDR3 regions and iRepertoire HTBI primers, TCR beta libraries were built. TCRdb ran MiXCR on the multiplex PCR reads and lists one entry per CDR3 protein. The sample has about 430,000 distinct CDR3 sequences; approximately 15% are singletons. The same sample was also used in a study of T cells in Graves' hyperthyroidism and ophthalmopathy.

The material was peripheral blood mononuclear cells (PBMCs), obtained at new diagnosis, from a patient treated with antithyroid drugs. The receptor set was obtained from a woman in her forties with Graves disease.

This clonotype was detected many times. V and J are TRBV28 and TRBJ1-1; D possibly corresponds to TRBD1 (5 bases). This CDR3 is 15 amino acids long. V was cut by 6 bases and J by 5 bases, with 19 bases left in between. Germline CDR1 MDHEN, CDR2 SYDVKM. DNA for the CDR3: TGTGCCAGCAGCCCGCACTCCGGGGCGGTTACTGAAGCTTTCTTT. Translated: CASSPHSGAVTEAFF.

This clonotype was seen at least ten times. This chain joins TRBV7-2 and TRBJ2-2; the D is unclear. This CDR3 comprises 15 residues. Per the germline V gene, CDR1 is SGHTA and CDR2 is FQGNSA. The V end was cut by 6 bases, the J end by 2 bases, with 13 bases between. CDR3 sequence: CASRTTISNTGELFF. CDR3 DNA sequence: TGTGCCAGCAGAACGACAATTTCTAACACCGGGGAGCTGTTTTTT.

In its sample, this clonotype was seen many times. The CDR3 protein is CASSYHGNQPQHF. In DNA form, the CDR3 reads TGTGCCAGCAGTTACCATGGAAATCAGCCCCAGCATTTT. The chain joins TRBV27 to TRBJ1-5; D unresolved. The CDR3 sequence is 13 residues long. V dropped 4 bases and J dropped 4 bases, with 8 bases sitting between them. The V gene's germline CDR1 is MNHEY and CDR2 SMNVEV (reference sequence).

There are many counts of this clonotype. This chain links TRBV6-5 with TRBJ1-1; the D gene is possibly TRBD1 (6 bases). This CDR3 contains 15 residues. The germline CDR1 and CDR2 sequences are MNHEY and SVGAGI. Trimming took 4 bases from V and 0 from J, leaving 12 bases between them. The CDR3 loop is CASSSYGTMNTEAFF. DNA for the CDR3: TGTGCCAGCAGTTCCTACGGGACAATGAACACTGAAGCTTTCTTT.

The gene calls are TRBV10-3 and TRBJ2-1, with TRBD1 matching over 7 bases. This CDR3 is 17 amino acids long. Germline V lookup: CDR1 ENHRY, CDR2 SYGVKD. Unmatched junction bases numbered 7, after V lost 2 bases and J lost 0 bases. The CDR3 loop reads CAISEPGTESSYNEQFF. The CDR3 DNA reads as TGTGCCATCAGTGAGCCGGGGACAGAGAGCTCCTACAATGAGCAGTTCTTC.

About this clonotype itself: A single base separates this from a much larger clone, so it may be a read error. The chain joins TRBV18 to TRBJ2-7, with TRBD2 identical over 11 bases. Germline CDR1 KGHSH, CDR2 LQKENI. V was pared by 3 bases and J by 5 bases, with 0 bases of the junction left unmatched. The CDR3 covers 13 residues. CDR3: CASSPGLADEQYF. In DNA form, the CDR3 reads TGTGCCAGCTCACCGGGACTAGCGGACGAGCAGTACTTC.

The genes are TRBV7-6 and TRBJ2-3; D may correspond to TRBD1 or TRBD2 (5 bases each). The CDR3 is 16 residues long. Between the trimmed V and J ends, which lost 5 bases and 1 base, there was a span of 16 bases. Germline CDR1 SGHVS, CDR2 FNYEAQ. In DNA form, the CDR3 reads TGTGCCAGCAGCCCCCTTGGGGGAGCGGGCACAGATACGCAGTATTTT. Protein product: CASSPLGGAGTDTQYF.

Details on this clonotype: The junction departs from the called germline gene at one end, perhaps through a read error. CDR3 DNA sequence: TGCAGCGTACAGGGTTCCTATAATTCACCCTTCCACTTT. It encodes CSVQGSYNSPFHF. The chain uses TRBV29-1 and TRBJ1-6; tentative D call: TRBD1 (6 bases). CDR3 length equals 13 residues. Germline CDR1 reads SQVTM; CDR2 reads ANQGSEA.

The table lists this clonotype with many counts. The rearrangement joins TRBV2 to TRBJ2-2, with 8 bases matching TRBD1. The junction had 12 bases not matched to a gene; V was cut back by 5 bases and J by 10 bases. This CDR3 comprises 15 residues. CDR1 is SNHLY and CDR2 is FYNNEI in the germline V gene. CDR3 bases: TGTGCCAGCAGTTCGGAGGCGGGACAGGTGTTGGAGCTGTTTTTT. Amino acid sequence: CASSSEAGQVLELFF. Supplemented by reference TRBV2 and TRBJ2-2, the full variable domain reads EPEVTQTPSHQVTQMGQEVILRCVPISNHLYFYWYRQILGQKVEFLVSFYNNEISEKSEIFDDQFSVERPDGSNFTLKIRSTKLEDSAMYFCASSSEAGQVLELFFGEGSRLTVL.

Ten or more counts support this clonotype. The CDR3 is CASSLVTSGRFNNEQFF. In nucleotides, the CDR3 is TGTGCCAGCAGCTTAGTGACTAGCGGGAGATTTAACAATGAGCAGTTCTTC. V usage is TRBV11-2 and J usage is TRBJ2-1; the match to TRBD2 covers 12 bases. V shed 1 base, J shed 5 bases, and the junction held 6 bases outside the gene matches. This CDR3 has 17 amino acids. Germline V lookup: CDR1 SGHAT, CDR2 FQNNGV.